The 20 T cell receptor beta chains below all came from one sample that was sequenced in a study of response to subunit inactivated influenza vaccine. TCRdb passed the RT-PCR reads through MiXCR, listing each CDR3 protein once. The table has 800,000 or so distinct CDR3 sequences, approximately 21% seen once; the top ten hold more than 8.5%. The sample here was PBMCs from blood, taken 4 to 6 days after vaccination. The receptor source for this set is a man aged 45-60 years who received an inactivated influenza vaccine.

The V and J genes are TRBV5-1 and TRBJ2-1, with TRBD1 matching over 7 bases. Germline V gives CDR1 SGHRS, CDR2 YFSETQ. Trimming removed 0 bases from V and 8 bases from J; junction bases left unmatched: 5. This CDR3 is 14 amino acids long. The DNA for the CDR3 is TGCGCCAGCAGCTTGGAGGGGGCCGGGGATGAGCAGTTCTTC. Encoded protein: CASSLEGAGDEQFF.

In this sample, this clonotype turned up a few times. The chain is built from TRBV9 and TRBJ2-1; possibly TRBD2 for D (5 bases). The V end was cut by 0 bases, the J end by 8 bases, with 6 bases between. In germline, CDR1 is SGDLS, CDR2 YYNGEE. This CDR3 is 12 amino acids long. CDR3 sequence: CASSVGSDEQFF. DNA of the CDR3: TGTGCCAGCAGCGTAGGTAGCGATGAGCAGTTCTTC.

J is TRBJ2-2 and V is TRBV7-9; D unclear. V was cut by 5 bases and J by 1 base, with 11 bases left in between. In germline, CDR1 is SEHNR, CDR2 FQNEAQ (reference sequence). The CDR3 runs 15 residues. The CDR3 loop is CASSPTFWNTGELFF. CDR3 coding DNA: TGTGCCAGCAGCCCAACCTTCTGGAACACCGGGGAGCTGTTTTTT.

This clonotype was detected ten times or more. The rearrangement links TRBV11-2 to TRBJ2-3; perhaps TRBD2 as D (6 bases). Germline loops: CDR1 SGHAT, CDR2 FQNNGV. The length of the CDR3 is 14 residues. With 3 bases removed from V and 2 bases from J, the gap between germline ends came to 9 bases. The CDR3 reads CASSFERVTDTQYF. CDR3 coding DNA: TGTGCCAGCAGCTTTGAGCGGGTCACAGATACGCAGTATTTT.

CDR3 nucleotides: TGCAGCGCGGTGGATGGCTCCTACAATGAGCAGTTCTTC. Translation gives CSAVDGSYNEQFF. The chain is built from TRBV29-1 and TRBJ2-1; D is ambiguous. Germline V gene lookup returns CDR1 SQVTM and CDR2 ANQGSEA. Deletions cut 7 bases from V and 0 bases from J, with 10 bases between. This CDR3 has 13 residues.

This clonotype was seen more than once but under ten times. This chain links TRBV5-4 with TRBJ2-5; TRBD1 aligns across 7 bases. CDR3 size: 16 residues. Trimming cost V 4 bases and J 5 bases; bases outside gene matches: 14. CDR1 and CDR2 from the germline V gene are SGHNT and YYREEE (reference sequence). CDR3 DNA sequence: TGTGCCAGCAGCGCGAATACAGGGGCTGTTCGTGAGACCCAGTACTTC. This codes for CASSANTGAVRETQYF.

The chain combines TRBV7-9 with TRBJ1-1; D ambiguous. From germline, CDR1 is SEHNR and CDR2 FQNEAQ (reference sequence). The V end lost 1 base, the J end lost 6 bases, and 6 bases lay between the germline ends. The CDR3 contains 12 residues. CDR3 in DNA: TGTGCCAGCAGCTTAGGGTCCGCTGAAGCTTTCTTT. Protein: CASSLGSAEAFF.

The chain employs TRBV4-3 and TRBJ1-5, with D perhaps matching TRBD1 (5 bases). The germline gives CDR1 LGHNA, CDR2 YSLEER. Trimming stripped 0 bases from V and 6 bases from J, with 12 bases between. This CDR3 has 15 amino acids. Here the CDR3 DNA reads TGCGCCAGCAGCCAAGAACGTCAGGGCGGTCAGCCCCAGCATTTT. It codes for CASSQERQGGQPQHF.

This chain joins TRBV20-1 and TRBJ2-5; no firm D call. Germline lookup yields CDR1 DFQATT and CDR2 SNEGSKA (reference sequence). Trimming left V 1 base short and J 5 bases short, with 11 bases between. The CDR3 is 13 amino acids. Here the CDR3 reads CSARVRVYETQYF. Here the CDR3 DNA reads TGCAGTGCTAGAGTAAGGGTCTATGAGACCCAGTACTTC.

This clonotype showed up just a few times. The V and J genes are TRBV29-1 and TRBJ1-1; possible D gene TRBD1, 6 bases. Germline lookup yields CDR1 SQVTM and CDR2 ANQGSEA. The V end lost 4 bases, the J end lost 0 bases, and 9 bases lay between the germline ends. CDR3 length: 13 amino acids. DNA of the CDR3: TGCAGCGTTGTGGGACATATGAACACTGAAGCTTTCTTT. It yields the protein CSVVGHMNTEAFF.

As for this clonotype: A junction end diverges from the germline sequence, so it may reflect a read error. The chain carries TRBV4-3 and TRBJ1-2; D uncertain. Germline CDR1 reads LGHNA; CDR2 reads YSLEER. This CDR3 comprises 14 residues. The DNA of the CDR3 is TGCGCCAGCAGCCAAGACATGGTAAACTATGGCTATACCTTC. Translation: CASSQDMVNYGYTF.

The chain joins TRBV6-1 to TRBJ2-7, with 7 bases matching TRBD1. The CDR3 is made up of 16 amino acids. V lost 0 bases to trimming and J lost 3 bases; unmatched junction nucleotides: 8. Germline assignment: CDR1 MNHNS and CDR2 SASEGT. CDR3 sequence: CASSEAGTALYYEQYF. In DNA form, the CDR3 reads TGTGCCAGCAGTGAAGCCGGGACAGCACTTTACTACGAGCAGTACTTC.

The chain uses TRBV5-1 and TRBJ2-2; D remains unclear. Germline-derived CDR1 and CDR2 are SGHRS and YFSETQ. The CDR3 totals 14 residues. V dropped 4 bases and J dropped 5 bases, with 12 bases sitting between them. The CDR3 protein is CASSPTAVTGELFF. CDR3 coding DNA: TGCGCCAGCAGCCCAACCGCGGTGACCGGGGAGCTGTTTTTT. Filled out from reference TRBV5-1 and TRBJ2-2, the complete variable domain reads KAGVTQTPRYLIKTRGQQVTLSCSPISGHRSVSWYQQTPGQGLQFLFEYFSETQRNKGNFPGRFSGRQFSNSRSEMNVSTLELGDSALYLCASSPTAVTGELFFGEGSRLTVL.

This chain uses TRBV12-3 or TRBV12-4 with TRBJ1-2; D ambiguous. V lost 0 bases and J 10 bases, leaving 12 bases between the germline ends. This CDR3 has 13 residues. The CDR3 bases are TGTGCCAGCAGTTTAGCGCAGGAGGGTGCCTACACCTTC. Residues: CASSLAQEGAYTF.

This clonotype came up a few times. V usage is TRBV12-3 or TRBV12-4 and J usage is TRBJ2-1; the D gene is possibly TRBD2 (5 bases). V was clipped by 3 bases and J by 4 bases, with 7 bases between them. The length of the CDR3 is 13 residues. CDR3 bases: TGTGCCAGCAGTTTCGAGCGGTACAATGAGCAGTTCTTC. Translating gives CASSFERYNEQFF.

This chain connects TRBV11-1 to TRBJ2-5; 16 bases fit TRBD2. Per germline, CDR1 SGHAT and CDR2 FQDESV (reference sequence). The CDR3 totals 18 residues. The V gene end was trimmed by 10 bases and the J gene end by 4 bases; junction bases not matched to a gene: 15. CDR3 amino acids: CATTPGTSGRADRETQYF. DNA of the CDR3: TGTGCCACCACCCCTGGGACTAGCGGGAGGGCCGACCGAGAGACCCAGTACTTC.

This chain links TRBV20-1 with TRBJ1-2; D remains unclear. The CDR3 spans 12 residues. Germline CDR1 is DFQATT and CDR2 is SNEGSKA (reference sequence). CDR3 DNA sequence: TGCAGCCTTCACCGGGCCTCCTATGGCTACACCTTC. Translated: CSLHRASYGYTF.

The gene calls are TRBV6-5 and TRBJ2-7, with D maybe TRBD2 (6 bases). Germline V gene lookup returns CDR1 MNHEY and CDR2 SVGAGI. This CDR3 contains 14 residues. Trimming shortened V by 2 bases and J by 2 bases, and 10 bases separated the two germline ends. The CDR3 loop reads CASSYNGGPYEQYF. CDR3 nucleotides: TGTGCCAGCAGTTACAACGGGGGACCCTACGAGCAGTACTTC.

This rearrangement joins TRBV29-1 to TRBJ2-3, with D unclear. The germline V gene has CDR1 SQVTM and CDR2 ANQGSEA. Trimming took 8 bases from V and 1 from J, leaving 16 bases between them. The CDR3 consists of 14 residues. CDR3 residues: CSSSAALGTDTQYF. The CDR3 DNA reads as TGCAGCTCCTCCGCGGCTTTGGGCACAGATACGCAGTATTTT.

The V call is TRBV4-1, the J call TRBJ2-3; D possibly uses TRBD1 or TRBD2 (5 bases each). Trimming took 4 bases from V and 4 from J, leaving 18 bases between them. The CDR3 contains 16 residues. Per germline, CDR1 MGHRA and CDR2 YSYEKL. For the CDR3, the DNA is TGCGCCAGCAGCCCACGACAGACCCCCGGGGCAGATACGCAGTATTTT. It is translated as CASSPRQTPGADTQYF.